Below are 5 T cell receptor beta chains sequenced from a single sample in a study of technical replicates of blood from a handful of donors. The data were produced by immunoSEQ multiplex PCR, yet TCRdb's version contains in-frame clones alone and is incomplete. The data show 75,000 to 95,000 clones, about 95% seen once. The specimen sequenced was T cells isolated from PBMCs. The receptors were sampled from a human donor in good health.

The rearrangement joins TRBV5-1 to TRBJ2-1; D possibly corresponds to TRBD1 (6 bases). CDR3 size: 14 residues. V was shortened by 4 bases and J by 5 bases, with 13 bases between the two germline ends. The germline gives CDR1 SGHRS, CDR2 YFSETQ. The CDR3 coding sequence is TGCGCCAGCAGCGAGGCCGGGACAAACAATGAGCAGTTCTTC. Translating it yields CASSEAGTNNEQFF.

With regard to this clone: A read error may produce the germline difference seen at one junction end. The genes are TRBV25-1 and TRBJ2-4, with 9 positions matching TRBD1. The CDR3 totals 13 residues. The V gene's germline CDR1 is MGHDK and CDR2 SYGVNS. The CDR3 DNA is TGTGCCAGCAGTGAGACCTACGGGACAGGGATTCACTTC. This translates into CASSETYGTGIHF.

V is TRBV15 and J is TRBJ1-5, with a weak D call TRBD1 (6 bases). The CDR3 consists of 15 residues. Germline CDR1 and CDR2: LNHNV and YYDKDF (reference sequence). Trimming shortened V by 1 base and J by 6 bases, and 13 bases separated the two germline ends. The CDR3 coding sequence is TGTGCCACCAGCAGAGTGCTGGGGGCAGGTCAGCCCCAGCATTTT. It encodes CATSRVLGAGQPQHF.

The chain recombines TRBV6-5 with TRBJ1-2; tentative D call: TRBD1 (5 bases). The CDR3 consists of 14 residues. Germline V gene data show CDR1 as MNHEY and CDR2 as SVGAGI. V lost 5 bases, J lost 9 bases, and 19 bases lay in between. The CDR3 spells CASSLGLTHSRYTF. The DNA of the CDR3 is TGTGCCAGCAGTCTGGGACTCACCCACTCCCGCTACACCTTC.

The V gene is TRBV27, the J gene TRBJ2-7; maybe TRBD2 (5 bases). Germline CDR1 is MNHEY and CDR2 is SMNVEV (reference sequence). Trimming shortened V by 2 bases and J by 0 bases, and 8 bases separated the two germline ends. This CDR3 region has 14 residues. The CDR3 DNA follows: TGTGCCAGCAGTTTAGAGGGCACCTCCTACGAGCAGTACTTC. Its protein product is CASSLEGTSYEQYF.